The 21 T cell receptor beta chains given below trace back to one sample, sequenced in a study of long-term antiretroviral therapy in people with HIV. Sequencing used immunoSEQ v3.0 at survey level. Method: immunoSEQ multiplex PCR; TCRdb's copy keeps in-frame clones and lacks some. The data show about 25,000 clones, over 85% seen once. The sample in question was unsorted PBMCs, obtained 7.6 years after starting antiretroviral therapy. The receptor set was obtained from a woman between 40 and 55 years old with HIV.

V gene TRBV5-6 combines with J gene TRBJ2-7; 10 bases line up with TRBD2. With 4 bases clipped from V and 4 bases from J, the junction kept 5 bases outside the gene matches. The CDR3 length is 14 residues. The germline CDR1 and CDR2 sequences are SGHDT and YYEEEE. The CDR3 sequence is CASSHTSGKYEQYF. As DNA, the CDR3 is TGTGCCAGCAGCCACACTAGCGGGAAATACGAGCAGTACTTC.

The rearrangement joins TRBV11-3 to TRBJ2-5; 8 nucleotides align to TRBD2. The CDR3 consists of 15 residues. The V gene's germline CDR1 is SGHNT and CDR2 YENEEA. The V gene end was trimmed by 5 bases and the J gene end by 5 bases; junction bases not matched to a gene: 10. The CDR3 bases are TGTGCCAGCAGCAAGGGACTAGAGTCCGGGGAGACCCAGTACTTC. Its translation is CASSKGLESGETQYF.

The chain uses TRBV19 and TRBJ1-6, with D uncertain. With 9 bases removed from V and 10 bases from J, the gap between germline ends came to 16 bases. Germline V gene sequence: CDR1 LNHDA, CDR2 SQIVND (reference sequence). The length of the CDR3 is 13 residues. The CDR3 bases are TGTGCCAGCCACGGGGAATTAAGCTCACCCCTCCACTTT. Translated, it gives CASHGELSSPLHF.

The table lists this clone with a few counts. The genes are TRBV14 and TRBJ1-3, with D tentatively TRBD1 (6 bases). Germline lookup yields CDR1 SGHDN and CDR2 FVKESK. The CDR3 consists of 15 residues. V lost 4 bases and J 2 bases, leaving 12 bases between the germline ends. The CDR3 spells CASSPLTGAGNTIYF. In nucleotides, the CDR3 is TGTGCCAGCAGCCCTTTGACAGGAGCTGGAAACACCATATATTTT. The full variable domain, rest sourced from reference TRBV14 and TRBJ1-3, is EAGVTQFPSHSVIEKGQTVTLRCDPISGHDNLYWYRRVMGKEIKFLLHFVKESKQDESGMPNNRFLAERTGGTYSTLKVQPAELEDSGVYFCASSPLTGAGNTIYFGEGSWLTVV.

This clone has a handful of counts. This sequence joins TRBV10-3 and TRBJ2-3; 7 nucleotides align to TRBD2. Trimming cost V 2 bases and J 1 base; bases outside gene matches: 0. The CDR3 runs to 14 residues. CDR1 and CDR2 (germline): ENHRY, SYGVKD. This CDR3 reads CAISEAGGTDTQYF. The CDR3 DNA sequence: TGTGCCATCAGTGAGGCGGGGGGCACAGATACGCAGTATTTT.

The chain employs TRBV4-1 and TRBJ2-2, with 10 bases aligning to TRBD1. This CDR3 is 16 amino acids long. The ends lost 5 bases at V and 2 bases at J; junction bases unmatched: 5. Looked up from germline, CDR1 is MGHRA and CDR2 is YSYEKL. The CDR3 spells CASSTRDRGNTGELFF. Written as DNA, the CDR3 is TGCGCCAGCAGCACCCGGGACAGGGGTAACACCGGGGAGCTGTTTTTT.

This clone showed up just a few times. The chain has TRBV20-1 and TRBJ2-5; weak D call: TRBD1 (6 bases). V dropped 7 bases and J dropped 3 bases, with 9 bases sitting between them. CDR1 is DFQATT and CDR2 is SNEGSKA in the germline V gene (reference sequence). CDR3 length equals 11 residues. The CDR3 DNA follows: TGCAGTGGAAGGACAGAAGAGACCCAGTACTTC. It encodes CSGRTEETQYF.

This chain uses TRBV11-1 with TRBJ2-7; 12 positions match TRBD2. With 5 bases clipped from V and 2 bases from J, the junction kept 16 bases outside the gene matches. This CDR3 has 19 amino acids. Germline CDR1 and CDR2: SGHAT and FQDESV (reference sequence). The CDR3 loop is CASSQSETGLAGETYEQYF. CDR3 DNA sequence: TGTGCCAGCAGCCAAAGCGAAACGGGACTAGCGGGTGAAACCTACGAGCAGTACTTC.

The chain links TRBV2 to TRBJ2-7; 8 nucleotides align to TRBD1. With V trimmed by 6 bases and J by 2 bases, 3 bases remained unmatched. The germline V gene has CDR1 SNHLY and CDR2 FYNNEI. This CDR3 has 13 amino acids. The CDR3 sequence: CASSGQGTYEQYF. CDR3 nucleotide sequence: TGTGCCAGCAGCGGACAGGGCACCTACGAGCAGTACTTC.

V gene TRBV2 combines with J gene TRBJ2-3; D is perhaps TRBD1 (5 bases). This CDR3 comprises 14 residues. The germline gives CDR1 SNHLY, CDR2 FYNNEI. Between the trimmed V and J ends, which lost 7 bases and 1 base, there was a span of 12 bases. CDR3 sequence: CASMGRTRTDTQYF. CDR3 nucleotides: TGTGCCAGCATGGGGCGGACCCGCACAGATACGCAGTATTTT.

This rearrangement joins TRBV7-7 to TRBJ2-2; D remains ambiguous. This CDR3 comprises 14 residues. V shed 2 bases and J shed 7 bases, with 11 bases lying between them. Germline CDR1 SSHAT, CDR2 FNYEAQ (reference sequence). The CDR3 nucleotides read TGTGCCAGCAGCTTAAACCCAAGCAACGGGGAGCTGTTTTTT. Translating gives CASSLNPSNGELFF.

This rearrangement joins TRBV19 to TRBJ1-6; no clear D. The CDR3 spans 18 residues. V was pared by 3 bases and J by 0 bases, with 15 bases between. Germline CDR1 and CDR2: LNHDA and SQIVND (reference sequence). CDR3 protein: CASSIRGGQSSYNSPLHF. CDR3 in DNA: TGTGCCAGTAGTATTCGGGGAGGCCAAAGCTCCTATAATTCACCCCTCCACTTT.

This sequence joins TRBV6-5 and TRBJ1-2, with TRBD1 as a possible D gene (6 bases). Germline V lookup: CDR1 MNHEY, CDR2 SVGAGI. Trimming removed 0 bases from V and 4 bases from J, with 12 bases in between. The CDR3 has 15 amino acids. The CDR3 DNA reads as TGTGCCAGCAGTTACTCGTCACAGGGATTCTATGGCTACACCTTC. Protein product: CASSYSSQGFYGYTF.

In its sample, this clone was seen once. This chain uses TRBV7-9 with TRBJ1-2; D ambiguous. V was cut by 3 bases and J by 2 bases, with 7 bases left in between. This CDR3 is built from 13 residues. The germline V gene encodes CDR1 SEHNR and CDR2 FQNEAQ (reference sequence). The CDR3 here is CASSLVRNYGYTF. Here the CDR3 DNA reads TGTGCCAGCAGCTTGGTCAGGAACTATGGCTACACCTTC.

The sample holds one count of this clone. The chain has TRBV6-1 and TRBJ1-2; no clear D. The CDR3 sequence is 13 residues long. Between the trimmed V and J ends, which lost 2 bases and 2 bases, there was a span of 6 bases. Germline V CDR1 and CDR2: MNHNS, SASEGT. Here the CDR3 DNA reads TGTGCCAGCAGTGAAATGGTGAACTATGGCTACACCTTC. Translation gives CASSEMVNYGYTF.

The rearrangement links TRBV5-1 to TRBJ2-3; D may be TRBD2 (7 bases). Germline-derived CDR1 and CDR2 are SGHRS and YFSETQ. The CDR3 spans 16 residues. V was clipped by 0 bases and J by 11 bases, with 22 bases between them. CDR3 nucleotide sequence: TGCGCCAGCAGCTTGGCCAACGAGGTGGGGGGGCGAGGGCAGTATTTT. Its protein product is CASSLANEVGGRGQYF.

CDR3 sequence (DNA): TGTGCCAGCTCAAACCTCCCGGGACAGAGCAATCAGCCCCAGCATTTT. This gives the protein CASSNLPGQSNQPQHF. The gene calls are TRBV18 and TRBJ1-5; 7 bases fit TRBD1. Unmatched junction bases numbered 8, after V lost 5 bases and J lost 1 base. CDR3 length equals 16 residues. CDR1 is KGHSH, CDR2 LQKENI, per germline.

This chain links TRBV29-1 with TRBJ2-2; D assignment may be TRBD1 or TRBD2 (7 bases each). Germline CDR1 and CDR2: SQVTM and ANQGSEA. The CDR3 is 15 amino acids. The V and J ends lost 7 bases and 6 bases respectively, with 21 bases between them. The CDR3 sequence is CSAQGGVLEAGELFF. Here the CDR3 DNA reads TGCAGCGCCCAGGGGGGGGTCTTAGAGGCCGGGGAGCTGTTTTTT.

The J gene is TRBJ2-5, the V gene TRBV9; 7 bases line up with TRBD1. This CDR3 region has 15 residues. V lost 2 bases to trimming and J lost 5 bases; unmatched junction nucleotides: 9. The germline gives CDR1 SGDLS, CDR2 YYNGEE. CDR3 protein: CASSVETRGLETQYF. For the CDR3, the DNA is TGTGCCAGCAGCGTGGAGACCAGGGGGTTGGAGACCCAGTACTTC.

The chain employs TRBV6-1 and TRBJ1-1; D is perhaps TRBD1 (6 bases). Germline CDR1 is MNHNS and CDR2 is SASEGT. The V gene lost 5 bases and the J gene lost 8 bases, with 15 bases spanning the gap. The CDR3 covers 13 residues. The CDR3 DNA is TGTGCCAGCAGTAAAGGGGGGGGGCAAGAAGCTTTCTTT. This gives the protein CASSKGGGQEAFF.

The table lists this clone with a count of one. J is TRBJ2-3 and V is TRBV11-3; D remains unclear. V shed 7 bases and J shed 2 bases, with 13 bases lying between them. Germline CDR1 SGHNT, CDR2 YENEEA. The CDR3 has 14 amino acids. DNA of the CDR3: TGTGCCAGCACCTCATCGGAGAACACAGATACGCAGTATTTT. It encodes CASTSSENTDTQYF. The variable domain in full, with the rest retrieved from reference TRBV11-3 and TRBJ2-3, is EAGVVQSPRYKIIEKKQPVAFWCNPISGHNTLYWYLQNLGQGPELLIRYENEEAVDDSQLPKDRFSAERLKGVDSTLKIQPAELGDSAVYLCASTSSENTDTQYFGPGTRLTVL.